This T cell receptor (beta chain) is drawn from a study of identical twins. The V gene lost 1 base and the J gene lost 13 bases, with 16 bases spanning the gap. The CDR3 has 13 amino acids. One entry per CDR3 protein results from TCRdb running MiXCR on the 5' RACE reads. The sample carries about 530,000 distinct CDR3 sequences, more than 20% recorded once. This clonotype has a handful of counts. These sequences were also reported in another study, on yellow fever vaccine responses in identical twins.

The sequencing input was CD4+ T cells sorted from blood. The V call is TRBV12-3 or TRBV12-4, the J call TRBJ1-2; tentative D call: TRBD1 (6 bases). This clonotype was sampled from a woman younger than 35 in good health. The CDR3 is CASSLGGGQSVTF. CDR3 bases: TGTGCCAGCAGTTTAGGTGGGGGGCAATCTGTCACCTTC.